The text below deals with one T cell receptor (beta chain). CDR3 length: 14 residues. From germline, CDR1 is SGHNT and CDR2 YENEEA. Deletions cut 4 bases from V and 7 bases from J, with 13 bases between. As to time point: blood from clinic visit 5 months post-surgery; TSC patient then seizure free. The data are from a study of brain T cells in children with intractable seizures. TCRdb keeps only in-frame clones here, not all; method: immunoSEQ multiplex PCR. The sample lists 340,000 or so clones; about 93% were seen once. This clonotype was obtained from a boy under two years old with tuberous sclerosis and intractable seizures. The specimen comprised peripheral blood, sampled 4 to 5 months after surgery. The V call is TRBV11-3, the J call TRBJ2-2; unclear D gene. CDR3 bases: TGTGCCAGCAGCTCGGTTGTGGGCCACGGGGAGCTGTTTTTT. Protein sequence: CASSSVVGHGELFF. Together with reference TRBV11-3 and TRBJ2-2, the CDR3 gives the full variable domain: EAGVVQSPRYKIIEKKQPVAFWCNPISGHNTLYWYLQNLGQGPELLIRYENEEAVDDSQLPKDRFSAERLKGVDSTLKIQPAELGDSAVYLCASSSVVGHGELFFGEGSRLTVL.